The TCR beta chain described here comes from a study of cytomegalovirus exposure and HLA in healthy donors. As for the study in general: Earlier sequencing of approximately 200 million T cells yielded approximately 120 million unique TCR beta sequences.

The PCR had 60 Vbeta and 13 Jbeta primers. The protocol was immunoSEQ multiplex PCR, while the TCRdb copy is restricted to in-frame clones and leaves out a portion. The table lists tens of thousands of clones, approximately 71% of them singletons. Findings and caveats of the study: What TCR beta sequences reportedly achieved was accurate prediction of HLA-A and HLA-B alleles in most subjects. Later genetic work tied a missense DCLRE1C variant to beta-chain V and J trimming.

Germline V gives CDR1 SGHTA, CDR2 FQGTGA. The CDR3 covers 15 residues. The V end lost 0 bases, the J end lost 10 bases, and 16 bases lay between the germline ends. As regards this clone: Its antigen is currently unknown.

The J gene is TRBJ2-1, the V gene TRBV7-3, with TRBD1 as a possible D gene (5 bases). Sequencing input: PBMCs. This sequence was found in a man aged 50 to 59 in good health and CMV-seronegative. CDR3 amino acids: CASSLTVGQGYEQFF. DNA for the CDR3: TGTGCCAGCAGCTTAACGGTGGGGCAGGGTTACGAGCAGTTCTTC. Full variable domain (missing parts from reference TRBV7-3 and TRBJ2-1): GAGVSQTPSNKVTEKGKYVELRCDPISGHTALYWYRQSLGQGPEFLIYFQGTGAADDSGLPNDRFFAVRPEGSVSTLKIQRTERGDSAVYLCASSLTVGQGYEQFFGPGTRLTVL.